This TCR beta chain emerged from a study of Ad26.COV2.S vaccination and SARS-CoV-2 variants. The treatment: 15 to 20 received Ad26.COV2.S at low or high dose, single or two shots; several received placebo; per-sample allocation not given. Day 63 after the first vaccine or placebo injection was the time point for sampling. Using immunoSEQ multiplex PCR, the repertoire was profiled, and TCRdb retains in-frame clones only, with some absent. The table has 410,000 or so clones, around 90% seen once. V lost 0 bases to trimming and J lost 1 base, with 8 bases between them. Germline CDR1 SGHAT, CDR2 FQDESV (reference sequence). This CDR3 has 15 residues.

Here the sequenced sample was peripheral blood, taken in a trial of Ad26.COV2.S vaccine versus placebo. The receptor's source is a person aged 18-65 years who received the Ad26.COV2.S COVID-19 vaccine or a placebo. This chain joins TRBV11-1 and TRBJ2-3; D might be TRBD2 (6 bases). This CDR3 is CASSLAGGRTDTQYF. CDR3 DNA sequence: TGTGCCAGCAGCTTAGCGGGAGGACGCACAGATACGCAGTATTTT.